This TCR beta chain was captured in a study of blood T cell repertoires in COVID-19. Study-wide context: The United States, Italy and Spain were the sources of the acute and convalescent COVID-19 samples. Nucleic acid was either cDNA or gDNA, and it came from T cells, B-cell-depleted T cells, or PBMCs.

This CDR3 region has 16 residues. Germline loops: CDR1 SGHTA, CDR2 FQGNSA. V shed 7 bases and J 1 base; nucleotides not matched to a gene: 10. In the original analysis: Estimates of nucleated cell counts were drawn from the amplification of reference gene primers. TCRdb's copy holds only in-frame clones and misses some; the assay was immunoSEQ multiplex PCR. D and trimming come from the DNA, and the V and J calls and clone size come from that table. The sample lists some 99,000 clones, around 82% seen once, with roughly 4% in the top ten. The sequence came from a human donor in a cohort sampled during active or convalescent COVID-19. Sequenced: peripheral blood. The chain recombines TRBV7-2 with TRBJ2-1; 7 bases align to TRBD2. CDR3 sequence (DNA): TGTGCCAGCACCCTTACCCCACTAGCGTCCTACAATGAGCAGTTCTTC. It is translated as CASTLTPLASYNEQFF. The whole variable domain, remainder taken from reference TRBV7-2 and TRBJ2-1, is GAGVSQSPSNKVTEKGKDVELRCDPISGHTALYWYRQSLGQGLEFLIYFQGNSAPDKSGLPSDRFSAERTGGSVSTLTIQRTQQEDSAVYLCASTLTPLASYNEQFFGPGTRLTVL.